The rows below give T cell receptor beta chains drawn from one sample of a study of technical replicates of blood from a handful of donors. TCRdb's copy holds only in-frame clones and misses some; the assay was immunoSEQ multiplex PCR. The repertoire holds 80,000 or so clones, with roughly four fifths as singletons. The sample taken for sequencing was PBMCs. These receptors originate from a human donor in good health. Some clones in this sample may be carry-over from other donors' samples. The CDR3 runs from the conserved cysteine through the conserved F or W. A D gene is named only where the DNA matches it firmly. Clone size is not always given. Where it is, it says once, few, many or a class for expanded clones.

d_gene	abundance	j_gene	v_gene	CDR3nt	CDR3aa
TRBD1	-	TRBJ2-2	TRBV7-2	TGTGCCAGCAGCCCACGGACAGGGTGGACCGGGGAGCTGTTTTTT	CASSPRTGWTGELFF
TRBD2	few	TRBJ2-3	TRBV4-1	TGCGCCAGCAGCCGAGTGGGACTAGCGGACACAGATACGCAGTATTTT	CASSRVGLADTDTQYF
-	-	TRBJ2-7	TRBV5-1	TGCGCCAGCAGCTTGGAGCCCTACGAGCAGTACTTC	CASSLEPYEQYF
-	-	TRBJ1-1	TRBV7-3	TGTGCCAGCAGCTTATCTCGGGGGGATCTGGCTTTCTTT	CASSLSRGDLAFF
TRBD2	-	TRBJ2-3	TRBV15	TGTGCCACCAGCAGGACTAGCGGGAGCACAGATACGCAGTATTTT	CATSRTSGSTDTQYF
-	-	TRBJ2-1	TRBV6-1	TGTGCCAGCAGTGAAGCGAAGCGGAGCTCCTACAATGAGCAGTTCTTC	CASSEAKRSSYNEQFF
-	-	TRBJ2-7	TRBV7-9	TGTGCCAACAGCCCGGGGGGACAGGAGAACTACGAGCAGTACTTC	CANSPGGQENYEQYF
-	-	TRBJ1-1	TRBV5-6	TGTGCCAGCAGCTTTTCAACACTGAACACTGAAGCTTTCTTT	CASSFSTLNTEAFF
-	-	TRBJ2-2	TRBV9	TGTGCCAGCAGCGGGAGTACGCCGGCCGGGGAGCTGTTTTTT	CASSGSTPAGELFF
-	few	TRBJ1-5	TRBV6-7	TGTGCCAGCGCCCAGGGTTGTGACAATCAGCCCCAGCATTTT	CASAQGCDNQPQHF